This TCR beta chain comes out of a study of blood T cell repertoires in COVID-19. Turning to the study itself: Both acute and convalescent COVID-19 samples were obtained from the United States, Italy and Spain.

Concerning this clone: Other DNA variants within this sample encode the same CDR3.

Exposed participants came across a COVID-19 case within 2 weeks before study entry. V lost 6 bases to trimming and J lost 1 base; unmatched junction nucleotides: 2. CDR1 is SNHLY and CDR2 is FYNNEI in the germline V gene. The CDR3 spans 15 residues. Original processing notes: The authors estimated nucleated cell counts from reference gene primer amplification. Data came from immunoSEQ multiplex PCR; TCRdb stores just in-frame clones and leaves some out. V, J and clone size reflect that table, while D and trimming were determined from the DNA. The sample lists approximately 300,000 clones, over 90% seen once, with roughly 3.6% in the top ten.

This rearrangement joins TRBV2 to TRBJ2-3, with 12 positions matching TRBD2. The sequence came from a woman aged 25 to 45 who had been exposed to COVID-19. Sequencing was done on a sample of PBMCs or T cells enriched from blood (not recorded which). The CDR3 bases are TGTGCCAGCAGCCGACTAGCGGGGGGCACAGATACGCAGTATTTT. This encodes CASSRLAGGTDTQYF.